This TCR beta chain was obtained from a study of CD8 T cells in ankylosing spondylitis. Study-wide results and limits: In ankylosing spondylitis blood, a motif of seven to nine highly homologous TCR beta variants appeared characteristic. Earlier authors reported some of these motif variants in reactive arthritis synovial fluid and blood. It was reported that disease-linked clones were significantly enriched in matched ankylosing spondylitis synovial fluid.

This clonotype was picked up one time. Its specificity is unknown. The CDR3 runs 11 residues. Germline assignment: CDR1 SNHLY and CDR2 FYNNEI. V was pared by 3 bases and J by 4 bases, with 3 bases between. TCRdb re-derived calls from the 5' RACE reads in MiXCR, one entry per CDR3 protein. This table has roughly 160,000 distinct CDR3 sequences, 9.5% to 13% appearing once. V and J are TRBV2 and TRBJ1-2; D is ambiguous. This TCR was sampled from a male donor with ankylosing spondylitis or in good health (not recorded which). Specimen: blood, either unsorted or a sorted T cell fraction (not recorded which). The CDR3 nucleotides read TGTGCCAGCAGTGATACCTATGGCTACACCTTC. Its translation is CASSDTYGYTF.